The clone carrying this TCR beta chain appeared many times. This CDR3 comprises 13 residues. Per the germline V gene, CDR1 is SNHLY and CDR2 is FYNNEI. Trimming at V came to 8 bases and at J to 6 bases, leaving 8 bases not matched to a gene. This entry comes from a study of metastatic and nonmetastatic thyroid tumors. TCRdb ran MiXCR on the PCR reads. The data show tens of thousands of clones, more than 9.5% seen once. Before thyroid surgery, none of the patients had received any treatment. The specimen was blood. The source is a female donor with papillary thyroid cancer or a benign thyroid nodule (not recorded which). Some clones in this sample may be carry-over from other donors' samples. The J gene is TRBJ1-2, the V gene TRBV2; 8 bases line up with TRBD1. The CDR3 here is CASHGTGLNGYTF. CDR3 nucleotide sequence: TGTGCCAGCCACGGGACAGGCCTAAATGGCTACACCTTC.